Sequencing of this T cell receptor beta chain was carried out in a study of vaccination and CD4 T cells after COVID-19. The wider study: Four females and six males made up the convalescents, with two Hispanic. Drawing of post-COVID samples took place a median around 110 days after diagnosis (range 35 to 161).

Treatment of the sample: roughly 10-day PBMC culture with coronavirus spike peptide pools or control peptides (ViraFEST assay). The Oncomine TCR Beta short-read assay generated sequence data from the DNA of cultured CD4+ T cells. MiXCR, run by TCRdb on the PCR reads, gives a single entry per CDR3 protein. This sample carries tens of thousands of distinct CDR3 sequences, approximately 61% of them seen once, and the ten largest clones take 3.7%. To note about this clonotype: No antigen is known for it.

The CDR3 totals 14 residues. Per germline, CDR1 DFQATT and CDR2 SNEGSKA (reference sequence). The germline V and J ends were trimmed by 4 bases and 2 bases, with 12 bases remaining between them. This chain connects TRBV20-1 to TRBJ1-5; D remains ambiguous. Sequencing input: CD4+ T cells from blood, cultured in vitro. The source is a human donor who had recovered from COVID-19. The CDR3: CSAIPGGGNQPQHF. The CDR3 DNA is TGCAGTGCTATTCCGGGCGGCGGCAATCAGCCCCAGCATTTT.